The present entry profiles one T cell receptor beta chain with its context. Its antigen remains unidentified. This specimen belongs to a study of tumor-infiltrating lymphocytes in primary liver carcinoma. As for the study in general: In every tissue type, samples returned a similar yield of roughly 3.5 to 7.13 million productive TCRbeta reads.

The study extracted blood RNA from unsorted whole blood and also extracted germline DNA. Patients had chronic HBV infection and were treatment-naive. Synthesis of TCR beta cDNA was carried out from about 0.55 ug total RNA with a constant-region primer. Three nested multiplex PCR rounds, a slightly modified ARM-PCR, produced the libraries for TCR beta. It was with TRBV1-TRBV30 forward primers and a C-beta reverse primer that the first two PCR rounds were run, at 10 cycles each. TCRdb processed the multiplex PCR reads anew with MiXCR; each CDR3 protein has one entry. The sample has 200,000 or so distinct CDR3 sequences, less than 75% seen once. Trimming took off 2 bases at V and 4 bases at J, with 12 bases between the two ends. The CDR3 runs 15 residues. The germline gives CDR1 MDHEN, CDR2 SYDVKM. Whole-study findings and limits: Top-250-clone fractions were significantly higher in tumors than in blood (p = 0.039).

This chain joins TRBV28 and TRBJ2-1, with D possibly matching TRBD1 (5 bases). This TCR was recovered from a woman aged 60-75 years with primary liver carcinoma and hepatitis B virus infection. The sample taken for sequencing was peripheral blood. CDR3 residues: CASSLAETVYNEQFF. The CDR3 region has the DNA TGTGCCAGCAGTTTAGCTGAGACAGTTTACAATGAGCAGTTCTTC.